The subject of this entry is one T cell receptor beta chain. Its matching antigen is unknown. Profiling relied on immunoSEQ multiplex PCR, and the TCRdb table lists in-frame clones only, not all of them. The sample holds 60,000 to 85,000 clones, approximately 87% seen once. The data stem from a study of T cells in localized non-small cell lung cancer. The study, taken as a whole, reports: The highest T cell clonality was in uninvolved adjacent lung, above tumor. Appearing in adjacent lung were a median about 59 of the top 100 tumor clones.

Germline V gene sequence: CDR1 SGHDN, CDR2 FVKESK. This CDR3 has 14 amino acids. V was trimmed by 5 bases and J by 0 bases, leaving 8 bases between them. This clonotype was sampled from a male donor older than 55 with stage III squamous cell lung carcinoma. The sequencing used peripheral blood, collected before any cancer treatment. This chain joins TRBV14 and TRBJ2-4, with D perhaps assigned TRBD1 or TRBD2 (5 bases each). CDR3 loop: CASSFGGAKNIQYF. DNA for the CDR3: TGTGCCAGCAGCTTTGGGGGAGCCAAAAACATTCAGTACTTC.